A single sample is the source of the 12 T cell receptor beta chains below, sequenced in a study of monozygotic twins with inflammatory bowel disease. No DNA is given; TCRdb re-called the 5' RACE reads and lists each CDR3 protein once. This sample's clone table lists 80,000 or so distinct CDR3 sequences. Source material: blood. The receptors stem from a human donor with ulcerative colitis or Crohn's disease, or a healthy co-twin of an affected twin (not recorded which).

The J gene is TRBJ1-1, the V gene TRBV2; TCRdb picks TRBD1, but there is no DNA to check that call. CDR1 is SNHLY, CDR2 FYNNEI, per germline. The CDR3 sequence is 13 residues long. This chain's CDR3 is CASSGTGAIEAFF.

The chain has TRBV7-2 and TRBJ2-1. This CDR3 has 14 amino acids. Germline CDR1 and CDR2: SGHTA and FQGNSA. CDR3: CASPKEGSLGVEFF.

V and J are TRBV5-1 and TRBJ1-1; TCRdb names TRBD1, which stays unverified in the absence of DNA. The CDR3 loop spans 15 amino acids. Germline V gives CDR1 SGHRS, CDR2 YFSETQ. CDR3 protein: CASTPSGHPNTEAFF.

This sequence joins TRBV7-8 and TRBJ1-2. Per the germline V gene, CDR1 is SGHVS and CDR2 is FQNEAQ. The CDR3 contains 14 residues. The CDR3 sequence: CASSLDVSVYGYTF.

The chain employs TRBV12-3 or TRBV12-4 and TRBJ1-1; without DNA, the TCRdb call of TRBD1 cannot be checked. The CDR3 loop spans 20 amino acids. This CDR3 reads CASSYWGPGGIGSANTEAFF.

The chain carries TRBV12-3 or TRBV12-4 and TRBJ2-1; TCRdb lists TRBD2, though no DNA is available to test this call. The CDR3 is 13 amino acids. The CDR3 is CASTRPGTSEQFF.

The CDR3 here is CASSLEYSGSGANVLTF. This chain connects TRBV7-6 to TRBJ2-6. This CDR3 comprises 17 residues. Per germline, CDR1 SGHVS and CDR2 FNYEAQ.

The chain employs TRBV27 and TRBJ2-7; TCRdb reports TRBD1, a call that lacks DNA to check it against. The CDR3 has 14 residues. Germline-derived CDR1 and CDR2 are MNHEY and SMNVEV (reference sequence). CDR3 protein: CASSFQGTLYEQYF.

This chain joins TRBV20-1 and TRBJ2-3; TCRdb reports TRBD1, a call that lacks DNA to check it against. The germline V gene encodes CDR1 DFQATT and CDR2 SNEGSKA (reference sequence). The CDR3 totals 13 residues. The CDR3 sequence is CSAITGSTDTQYF.

The chain is built from TRBV7-2 and TRBJ2-3; TCRdb proposes TRBD2, but this gene call is untestable without DNA. The CDR3 is made up of 14 amino acids. CDR1 and CDR2 (germline): SGHTA, FQGNSA. The CDR3 is CASSLDGPTDTQYF.

The chain recombines TRBV29-1 with TRBJ2-1; the TCRdb call, TRBD2, lacks DNA for checking. Germline V CDR1 and CDR2: SQVTM, ANQGSEA. This CDR3 is built from 15 residues. CDR3 residues: CSVARTSGGAGEQFF.

The chain has TRBV7-6 and TRBJ2-1; TCRdb's assignment of TRBD1 cannot be checked, as there is no DNA. Germline values: CDR1 SGHVS, CDR2 FNYEAQ. This CDR3 region has 15 residues. The CDR3 protein is CASSPGTGAFNEQFF.